The 18 T cell receptor beta chains reported below all come from one sample, sequenced in a study of blood T cells in healthy people across ages. Together with a sample-barcoded 5' primer, a J-beta primer mix was included in a second PCR lasting about 6 to 11 cycles. TCRdb fed the 5' RACE reads into MiXCR, producing one record per CDR3 protein. The table records under 1 million distinct CDR3 sequences, 44% of them present only once. Sequenced sample: blood. The source of these receptors is a man aged 55 to 70 in good health.

This clonotype was seen at least ten times. This rearrangement joins TRBV18 to TRBJ2-3, with D unresolved. CDR1 KGHSH and CDR2 LQKENI come from the germline V gene. The CDR3 totals 13 residues. V gave up 8 bases and J gave up 4 bases, with 13 bases separating them. The CDR3 DNA follows: TGTGCCAGCAGCCCCCCCGGCGCAGATACGCAGTATTTT. Its protein is CASSPPGADTQYF.

CDR3 protein: CASSHRQGRDFGANVLTF. The CDR3 DNA sequence: TGTGCCAGCAGCCACAGACAGGGCAGGGATTTCGGGGCCAACGTCCTGACTTTC. The rearrangement joins TRBV3-1 to TRBJ2-6; 7 nucleotides match TRBD1. CDR1 and CDR2 from the germline V gene are LGHDT and YNNKEL (reference sequence). J was trimmed by 4 bases and V by 3 bases; bases with no gene match: 12. The CDR3 is 18 residues long. Combining the CDR3 with reference TRBV3-1 and TRBJ2-6 gives the whole variable domain DTAVSQTPKYLVTQMGNDKSIKCEQNLGHDTMYWYKQDSKKFLKIMFSYNNKELIINETVPNRFSPKSPDKAHLNLHINSLELGDSAVYFCASSHRQGRDFGANVLTFGAGSRLTVL.

In the case of this clonotype: This could be a read error, since a much larger clone is one nucleotide away. The chain carries TRBV20-1 and TRBJ2-3, with D unresolved. Trimming removed 6 bases from V and 2 bases from J, with 15 bases in between. The CDR3 is made up of 14 amino acids. The germline V gene has CDR1 DFQATT and CDR2 SNEGSKA (reference sequence). DNA of the CDR3: TGCAGTGCCCCCGCACCGGGTATCACAGATACGCAGTATTTT. This translates into CSAPAPGITDTQYF.

This sequence joins TRBV9 and TRBJ2-3; no clear D gene. The CDR3 contains 14 residues. The V gene lost 3 bases and the J gene lost 0 bases, with 8 bases spanning the gap. Germline CDR1 is SGDLS and CDR2 is YYNGEE. The CDR3 protein is CASSAKPSTDTQYF. The DNA for the CDR3 is TGTGCCAGCAGCGCTAAGCCAAGCACAGATACGCAGTATTTT.

This clonotype has a handful of counts. The rearrangement links TRBV3-1 to TRBJ2-6; D is ambiguous. This CDR3 is 17 amino acids long. Trimming left V 1 base short and J 1 base short, with 11 bases between. CDR1 is LGHDT and CDR2 is YNNKEL in the germline V gene (reference sequence). CDR3 nucleotide sequence: TGTGCCAGCAGCCAAGGACGGTTTACTTCTGGGGCCAACGTCCTGACTTTC. Translation: CASSQGRFTSGANVLTF.

The chain combines TRBV7-2 with TRBJ2-3; maybe TRBD2 (6 bases). Per the germline V gene, CDR1 is SGHTA and CDR2 is FQGNSA. The V end was cut by 3 bases, the J end by 3 bases, with 16 bases between. This CDR3 has 16 amino acids. CDR3 residues: CASSFTRGRGTDTQYF. The DNA of the CDR3 is TGTGCCAGCAGCTTTACGCGGGGACGAGGGACAGATACGCAGTATTTT.

This clonotype was observed many times. The J gene is TRBJ1-2, the V gene TRBV28; D is unclear. V was shortened by 3 bases and J by 5 bases, with 13 bases between the two germline ends. Germline V gene lookup returns CDR1 MDHEN and CDR2 SYDVKM. The CDR3 totals 14 residues. The DNA of the CDR3 is TGTGCCAGCAGTTTTCCGGGCAGGAGATATGGCTACACCTTC. It encodes CASSFPGRRYGYTF.

This sequence joins TRBV20-1 and TRBJ1-2; possibly TRBD1 for D (6 bases). CDR3 length equals 13 residues. In germline, CDR1 is DFQATT, CDR2 SNEGSKA (reference sequence). Trimming stripped 3 bases from V and 8 bases from J, with 16 bases between. Written as DNA, the CDR3 is TGCAGTGCTAGTCGCGGGACAACTTTCGGCTACACCTTC. This translates into CSASRGTTFGYTF.

The chain combines TRBV20-1 with TRBJ2-1, with 10 positions matching TRBD1. This CDR3 is 12 amino acids long. The germline gives CDR1 DFQATT, CDR2 SNEGSKA (reference sequence). With V trimmed by 8 bases and J by 8 bases, 6 bases remained unmatched. The CDR3: CSSGTGDDEQFF. CDR3 DNA: TGCAGTTCCGGGACAGGGGACGATGAGCAGTTCTTC.

This clonotype has only a few counts. The CDR3 here is CASSLYRGRVSEQYF. CDR3 nucleotides: TGTGCCAGCAGTTTATACAGGGGGCGCGTAAGTGAGCAGTACTTC. The J gene is TRBJ2-1, the V gene TRBV27, with TRBD1 matching over 9 bases. The end of the DNA fits TRBJ2-7 better, so the J call may be wrong. CDR1 is MNHEY, CDR2 SMNVEV, per germline (reference sequence). The CDR3 is made up of 15 amino acids.

This clonotype turned up a few times. The J gene is TRBJ2-3, the V gene TRBV7-2; either TRBD1 or TRBD2 may fit D (5 bases each). The CDR3 length is 15 residues. The V gene's germline CDR1 is SGHTA and CDR2 FQGNSA. V was cut by 1 base and J by 8 bases, with 16 bases left in between. CDR3 DNA: TGTGCCAGCAGCTTAGACTGGTTGGGGGTCGCTACGCAGTATTTT. Amino acid sequence: CASSLDWLGVATQYF.

This chain connects TRBV5-1 to TRBJ2-3, with TRBD2 matching over 9 bases. V lost 6 bases and J lost 2; bases outside the gene matches: 4. The CDR3 contains 14 residues. Germline V CDR1 and CDR2: SGHRS, YFSETQ. The CDR3 loop is CASMAGGNTDTQYF. The CDR3 bases are TGCGCCAGCATGGCGGGGGGGAACACAGATACGCAGTATTTT.

The CDR3 region is CSARVDQEIYEQYF. For the CDR3, the DNA is TGCAGTGCTAGGGTAGACCAAGAGATCTACGAGCAGTACTTC. The chain has TRBV20-1 and TRBJ2-7; D gene uncertain. V lost 3 bases and J lost 3, with 15 bases in between. The germline V gene encodes CDR1 DFQATT and CDR2 SNEGSKA (reference sequence). The CDR3 loop spans 14 amino acids.

Notes on this clonotype: A single base separates this from a much larger clone, so it may be a read error. J is TRBJ2-1 and V is TRBV11-2, with D possibly matching TRBD1 (6 bases). The CDR3 loop spans 15 amino acids. The V gene's germline CDR1 is SGHAT and CDR2 FQNNGV. The CDR3 sequence is CTSSLGQGLFDEQFF. DNA for the CDR3: TGTACCAGCAGCTTAGGGCAGGGGCTCTTCGATGAGCAGTTCTTC.

Points on this clonotype: A much larger clone lies a single base off, so this may be a read error. The chain joins TRBV4-3 to TRBJ2-1; D gene unclear. The J call may be faulty, since TRBJ2-7 better matches the DNA end. The CDR3 is 13 residues long. The germline gives CDR1 LGHNA, CDR2 YSLEER. CDR3 sequence: CASSQEMNNEQYF. In DNA form, the CDR3 reads TGCGCCAGCAGCCAAGAGATGAACAATGAGCAGTACTTC.

There are a few counts of this clonotype. The gene calls are TRBV20-1 and TRBJ2-1; D call uncertain. The CDR3 has 15 residues. In germline, CDR1 is DFQATT, CDR2 SNEGSKA (reference sequence). Trimming removed 0 bases at V and 8 bases at J, with 17 bases between. The CDR3 here is CSARDPAGSGHEQFF. In DNA, the CDR3 is TGCAGTGCTAGAGATCCAGCTGGCTCCGGGCATGAGCAGTTCTTC.

J is TRBJ1-2 and V is TRBV6-5; 7 nucleotides agree with TRBD1. Germline V CDR1 and CDR2: MNHEY, SVGAGI. This CDR3 spans 15 amino acids. The J segment lost 0 bases and the V segment lost 0 bases, leaving 1 base of the junction unmatched. This CDR3 is CASSYSTGSNYGYTF. Written as DNA, the CDR3 is TGTGCCAGCAGTTACTCGACAGGGTCTAACTATGGCTACACCTTC.

This clonotype was picked up a small number of times. The chain carries TRBV3-1 and TRBJ2-3; no firm D call. This CDR3 has 12 residues. V shed 0 bases and J shed 4 bases, with 2 bases lying between them. In germline, CDR1 is LGHDT, CDR2 YNNKEL (reference sequence). CDR3 region: CASSQDADTQYF. The CDR3 nucleotides are TGTGCCAGCAGCCAAGATGCAGATACGCAGTATTTT.